This T cell receptor beta chain was identified during a study of CD8 T cells in ankylosing spondylitis. Study results and caveats: Characteristic, it appeared, of ankylosing spondylitis blood was a TCR beta motif of fewer than 10 highly homologous variants. As reported, disease-linked clones showed significant enrichment in matched ankylosing spondylitis synovial fluid.

Generation of TCR beta libraries employed quantitative 5'-RACE incorporating molecular barcodes. TCRdb passed the 5' RACE reads through MiXCR, listing each CDR3 protein once. The table includes hundreds of thousands of distinct CDR3 sequences, about 12% detected once. Concerning this clonotype: Its specificity is unknown.

The J segment lost 14 bases and the V segment lost 5 bases, leaving 8 bases of the junction unmatched. Germline V gene lookup returns CDR1 KGHDR and CDR2 SFDVKD. This CDR3 region has 12 residues. This chain uses TRBV24-1 with TRBJ2-1; the match to TRBD2 covers 7 bases. The source material was blood, either unsorted or a sorted T cell fraction (not recorded which). This clonotype was sampled from a male donor with ankylosing spondylitis. The CDR3 spells CATSASKAGKFF. CDR3 in DNA: TGTGCCACCAGTGCCTCCAAAGCGGGGAAGTTCTTC.